This T cell receptor (beta chain) derives from a study of T cells in Graves' hyperthyroidism and ophthalmopathy. This clonotype was picked up a small number of times. Template material for amplifying TCR beta CDR3 regions consisted of RNA transcripts. Carried out on the TCR CDR3, a first-round RT-PCR used the HTBI primer set. TCRdb used MiXCR to reprocess the multiplex PCR reads, holding one entry per CDR3 protein. This table has 500,000 to 800,000 distinct CDR3 sequences, nearly 45% appearing once. Germline loops: CDR1 SGHTA, CDR2 FQGNSA. Trimming removed 9 bases from V and 3 bases from J, with 17 bases in between. This CDR3 is 14 amino acids long.

The sequence was collected from an adult man with Graves' disease, either hyperthyroidism or ophthalmopathy (not recorded which). The sequenced material came from peripheral blood or thyroid tissue (not recorded which). The J gene is TRBJ1-1, the V gene TRBV7-2; D unresolved. The CDR3 here is CASSISGSDTEAFF. The CDR3, as DNA: TGTGCCAGTAGTATTTCGGGGTCGGACACTGAAGCTTTCTTT.